Listed here is a single TCR beta chain. Its antigen is unidentified. Clones were read by immunoSEQ multiplex PCR, and TCRdb kept only the in-frame ones, dropping some. The data contain approximately 93,000 clones, 92% of them singletons. These data are taken from a study of graft-versus-host responses after intestinal transplantation. Study overall: Transplantation in recipients was multivisceral, liver-intestinal, or isolated intestinal. The recipients all started with anti-thymocyte globulin induction and then took tacrolimus and steroids for approximately 3 years. Whole-study findings and limits: Subjects displaying graft-donor T cell macrochimerism possessed elevated graft-versus-host to host-versus-graft clonal ratios inside allografts. Peak GvH clone levels in circulation were associated with early post-transplant HvG declines.

The sequencing used unstimulated CD8+ T cells sorted from spleen or lymph node cells, collected before transplant. This sequence was found in a human donor who was the organ donor for an intestinal transplant.

The CDR3 loop reads CASSLALAGGVEQYF. The DNA of the CDR3 is TGCGCCAGCAGCTTGGCACTAGCGGGAGGCGTCGAGCAGTACTTC. The rearrangement links TRBV5-1 to TRBJ2-7; 12 positions match TRBD2. The CDR3 loop spans 15 amino acids. Germline lookup yields CDR1 SGHRS and CDR2 YFSETQ. After removal of 0 bases from V and 6 bases from J, the junction contained 4 bases not matched to a gene.